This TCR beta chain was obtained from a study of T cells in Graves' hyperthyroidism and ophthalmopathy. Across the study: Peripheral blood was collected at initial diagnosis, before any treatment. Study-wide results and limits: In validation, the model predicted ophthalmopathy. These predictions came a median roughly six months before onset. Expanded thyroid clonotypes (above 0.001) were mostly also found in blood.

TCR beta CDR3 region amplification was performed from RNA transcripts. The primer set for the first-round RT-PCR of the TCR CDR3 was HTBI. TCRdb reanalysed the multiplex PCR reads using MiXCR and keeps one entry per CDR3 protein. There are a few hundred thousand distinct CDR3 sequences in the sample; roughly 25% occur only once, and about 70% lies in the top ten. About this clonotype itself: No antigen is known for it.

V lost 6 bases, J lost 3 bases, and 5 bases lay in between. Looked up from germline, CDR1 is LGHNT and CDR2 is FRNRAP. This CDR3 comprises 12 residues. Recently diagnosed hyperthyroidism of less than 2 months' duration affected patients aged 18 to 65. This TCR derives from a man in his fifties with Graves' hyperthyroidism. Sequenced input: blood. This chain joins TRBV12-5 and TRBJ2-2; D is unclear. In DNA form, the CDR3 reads TGTGCTAGTGGCCAGGACACCGGGGAGCTGTTTTTT. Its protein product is CASGQDTGELFF.